This T cell receptor (beta chain) was sequenced in a study of T cells after yellow fever vaccination. At the level of the study: SMART-Seq v4 Ultra Low Input served to prepare low-cell-number fractions. Study observations and caveats: The booster saw the reappearance of most primary-vaccination clones (around 95% CD4, 80% to 90% CD8).

Concerning this clonotype itself: The antigen remains unidentified.

The V end was cut by 6 bases, the J end by 3 bases, with 12 bases between. The CDR3 is 14 amino acids. Generation of TCR cDNA used 5'RACE template switching (which added a universal primer site and UMIs). TCRdb independently ran MiXCR on the 5' RACE reads; one entry per CDR3 protein. The sample shows over 150,000 distinct CDR3 sequences, approximately 6.2% of them seen only once. This clonotype was obtained from a man younger than 35 who received the YFV17D yellow fever vaccine. The rearrangement uses TRBV12-3 or TRBV12-4 and TRBJ1-5, with a possible D match to TRBD1 (5 bases). This material consisted of CD4+ T cells sorted from PBMCs, taken on the day of the first yellow fever vaccination. CDR3: CASRKGHLNQPQHF. Here the CDR3 DNA reads TGTGCCAGCAGGAAAGGACACCTCAATCAGCCCCAGCATTTT.